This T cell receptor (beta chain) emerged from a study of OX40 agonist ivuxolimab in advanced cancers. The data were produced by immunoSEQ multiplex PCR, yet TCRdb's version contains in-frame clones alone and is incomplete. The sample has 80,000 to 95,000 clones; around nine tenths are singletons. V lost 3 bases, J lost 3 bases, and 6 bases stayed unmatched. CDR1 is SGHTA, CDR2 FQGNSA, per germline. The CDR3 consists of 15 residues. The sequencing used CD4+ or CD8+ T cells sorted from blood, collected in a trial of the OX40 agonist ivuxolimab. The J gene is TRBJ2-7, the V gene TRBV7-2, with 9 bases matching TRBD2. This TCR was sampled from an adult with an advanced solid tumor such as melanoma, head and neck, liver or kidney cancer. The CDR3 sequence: CASSLTSGGNYEQYF. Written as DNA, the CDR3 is TGTGCCAGCAGCTTGACAAGCGGGGGGAACTACGAGCAGTACTTC. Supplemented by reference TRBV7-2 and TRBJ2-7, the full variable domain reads GAGVSQSPSNKVTEKGKDVELRCDPISGHTALYWYRQSLGQGLEFLIYFQGNSAPDKSGLPSDRFSAERTGGSVSTLTIQRTQQEDSAVYLCASSLTSGGNYEQYFGPGTRLTVT.